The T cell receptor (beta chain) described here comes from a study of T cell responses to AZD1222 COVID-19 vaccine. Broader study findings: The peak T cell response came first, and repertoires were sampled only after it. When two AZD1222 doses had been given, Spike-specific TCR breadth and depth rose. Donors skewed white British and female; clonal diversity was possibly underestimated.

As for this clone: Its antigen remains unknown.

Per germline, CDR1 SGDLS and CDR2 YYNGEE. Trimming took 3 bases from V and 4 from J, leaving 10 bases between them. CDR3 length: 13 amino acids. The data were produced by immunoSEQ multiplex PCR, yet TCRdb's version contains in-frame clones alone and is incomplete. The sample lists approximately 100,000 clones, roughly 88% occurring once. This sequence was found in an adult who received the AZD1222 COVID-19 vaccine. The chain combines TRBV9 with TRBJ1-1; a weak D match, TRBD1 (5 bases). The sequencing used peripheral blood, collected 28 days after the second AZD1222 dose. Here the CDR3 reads CASSARERTEAFF. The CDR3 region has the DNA TGTGCCAGCAGCGCCAGGGAGCGCACTGAAGCTTTCTTT.